Each of the 10 T cell receptor beta chains below was sequenced from the same sample in a study of molecular identifiers for immune sequencing clone quantification. One entry per CDR3 protein, called by TCRdb with MiXCR from the PCR reads. The table lists approximately 500,000 distinct CDR3 sequences, around 23% of them singletons. Sequenced: naive CD8+ T cells from blood, with Jurkat cell RNA spiked in. The subset was: FACS-sorted CD8+CD4-CCR7+CD45RA+ naive T cells. These receptors all come from a human donor in good health. Some libraries in this study had Jurkat cell RNA spiked in.

With respect to this clonotype: It may be a read error: a sequence one base away is much more abundant. The gene calls are TRBV6-5 and TRBJ2-1; the match to TRBD1 covers 8 bases. The CDR3 loop spans 15 amino acids. Germline V gives CDR1 MNHEY, CDR2 SVGAGI. The V gene end was trimmed by 5 bases and the J gene end by 10 bases; junction bases not matched to a gene: 13. This chain's CDR3 is CASSEGQANWYEQFF. CDR3 in DNA: TGTGCCAGCAGTGAGGGACAGGCGAATTGGTACGAGCAGTTCTTC.

Turning to this clonotype: Possible read error: a much larger clone is one base away. CDR3 sequence: CASSFEWADTGELFF. The CDR3 DNA reads TGCGCCAGCAGCTTTGAGTGGGCTGACACCGGGGAGCTGTTTTTT. The rearrangement joins TRBV5-1 to TRBJ2-2; D is unresolved. The germline gives CDR1 SGHRS, CDR2 YFSETQ. CDR3 length equals 15 residues. The V end was cut by 2 bases, the J end by 3 bases, with 11 bases between. Filled out from reference TRBV5-1 and TRBJ2-2, the complete variable domain reads KAGVTQTPRYLIKTRGQQVTLSCSPISGHRSVSWYQQTPGQGLQFLFEYFSETQRNKGNFPGRFSGRQFSNSRSEMNVSTLELGDSALYLCASSFEWADTGELFFGEGSRLTVL.

This clonotype was counted many times. This rearrangement joins TRBV14 to TRBJ2-7; D gene unclear. Germline assignment: CDR1 SGHDN and CDR2 FVKESK. V lost 1 base and J 6 bases, leaving 10 bases between the germline ends. The length of the CDR3 is 13 residues. The CDR3 nucleotides read TGTGCCAGCAGCCAAGTGGGGTCTGGCGAGCAGTACTTC. Protein: CASSQVGSGEQYF.

The V and J genes are TRBV19 and TRBJ2-3; 11 bases are shared with TRBD2. With 3 bases clipped from V and 5 bases from J, the junction kept 7 bases outside the gene matches. This CDR3 region has 16 residues. Germline values: CDR1 LNHDA, CDR2 SQIVND (reference sequence). DNA for the CDR3: TGTGCCAGTAGTATCCGACTAGCGGGACTTGGAGATACGCAGTATTTT. It translates to CASSIRLAGLGDTQYF.

To note about this clonotype: The germline gene is not matched at one end of the junction; a read error may be the cause. The genes are TRBV25-1 and TRBJ2-5; TRBD1 matches at 7 bases. Germline lookup yields CDR1 MGHDK and CDR2 SYGVNS. This CDR3 spans 15 amino acids. The CDR3 spells CAGSGEAGGRETQYF. The CDR3 DNA follows: TGTGCCGGCAGTGGTGAGGCAGGGGGTAGAGAGACCCAGTACTTC.

This chain joins TRBV12-3 or TRBV12-4 and TRBJ2-1, with D possibly TRBD2 on 5 matching bases. CDR3 size: 15 residues. The V gene lost 5 bases and the J gene lost 3 bases, with 14 bases spanning the gap. The CDR3 protein is CASSLDGRDYNEQFF. DNA of the CDR3: TGTGCCAGCAGTCTTGACGGACGGGACTACAATGAGCAGTTCTTC.

The chain uses TRBV30 and TRBJ2-3; 8 bases are a match to TRBD1. CDR1 GTSNPN and CDR2 SVGIG come from the germline V gene (reference sequence). CDR3 length equals 14 residues. V was clipped by 1 base and J by 5 bases; unmatched bases: 5. The CDR3 here is CAWSGGQGVDTQYF. As DNA, the CDR3 is TGTGCCTGGAGTGGAGGACAGGGTGTAGATACGCAGTATTTT.

With regard to this clonotype: A much larger clonotype is one base distant, so this may be a read error. The genes are TRBV20-1 and TRBJ2-3; D might be TRBD2 (5 bases). The CDR3 runs to 13 residues. Germline loops: CDR1 DFQATT, CDR2 SNEGSKA (reference sequence). V lost 8 bases to trimming and J lost 5 bases, with 17 bases between them. CDR3 amino acids: CSTTSDGEDTQYF. CDR3 nucleotides: TGCAGTACCACTTCTGACGGGGAAGATACGCAGTATTTT.

The chain employs TRBV4-3 and TRBJ2-1; D call uncertain. Germline V gene sequence: CDR1 LGHNA, CDR2 YSLEER. CDR3 size: 13 residues. V lost 4 bases and J lost 3, with 7 bases in between. CDR3: CASSRDIYNEQFF. In DNA, the CDR3 is TGCGCCAGCAGCCGAGACATCTACAATGAGCAGTTCTTC.

V gene TRBV19 combines with J gene TRBJ2-3; D is unresolved. Trimming cost V 4 bases and J 0 bases, with 14 bases left between them. The CDR3 is made up of 16 amino acids. Per germline, CDR1 LNHDA and CDR2 SQIVND (reference sequence). The CDR3 reads CASSTPDKGSTDTQYF. CDR3 nucleotide sequence: TGTGCCAGTAGTACGCCAGACAAGGGAAGCACAGATACGCAGTATTTT.